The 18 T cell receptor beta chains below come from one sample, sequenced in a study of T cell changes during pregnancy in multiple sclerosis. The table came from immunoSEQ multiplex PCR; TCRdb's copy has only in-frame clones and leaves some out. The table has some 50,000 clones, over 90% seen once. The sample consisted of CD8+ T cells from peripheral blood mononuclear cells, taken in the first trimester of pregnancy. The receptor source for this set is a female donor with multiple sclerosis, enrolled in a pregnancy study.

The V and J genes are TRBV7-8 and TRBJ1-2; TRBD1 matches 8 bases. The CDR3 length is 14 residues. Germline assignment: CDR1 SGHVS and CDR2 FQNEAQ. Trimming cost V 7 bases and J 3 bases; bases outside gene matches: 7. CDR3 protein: CASNQDRADYGYTF. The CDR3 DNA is TGTGCCAGCAACCAGGACAGGGCGGACTATGGCTACACCTTC.

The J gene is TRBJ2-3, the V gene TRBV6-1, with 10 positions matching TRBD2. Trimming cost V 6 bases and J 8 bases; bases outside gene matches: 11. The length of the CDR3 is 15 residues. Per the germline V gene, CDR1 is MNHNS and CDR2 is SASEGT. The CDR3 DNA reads TGTGCCAGCAGGAGGACTAGCGGAGGGGCGGGTACGCAGTATTTT. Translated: CASRRTSGGAGTQYF.

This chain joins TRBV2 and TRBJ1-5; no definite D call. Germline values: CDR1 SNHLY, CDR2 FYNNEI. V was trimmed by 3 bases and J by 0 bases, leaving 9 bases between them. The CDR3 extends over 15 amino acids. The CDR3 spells CASSDMSGSNQPQHF. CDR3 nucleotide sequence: TGTGCCAGCAGTGATATGTCAGGTAGCAATCAGCCCCAGCATTTT.

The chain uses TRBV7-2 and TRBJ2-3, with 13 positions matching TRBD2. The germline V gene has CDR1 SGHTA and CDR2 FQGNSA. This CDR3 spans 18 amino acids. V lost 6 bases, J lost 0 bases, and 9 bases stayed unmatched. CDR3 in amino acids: CASSLGLAGVSSTDTQYF. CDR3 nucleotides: TGTGCCAGCAGTCTTGGACTAGCGGGAGTTTCTAGCACAGATACGCAGTATTTT.

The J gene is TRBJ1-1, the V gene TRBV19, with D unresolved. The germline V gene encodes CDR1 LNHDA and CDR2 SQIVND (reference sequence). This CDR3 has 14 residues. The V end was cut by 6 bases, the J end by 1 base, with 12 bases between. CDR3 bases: TGTGCCAGTAGACTCCTTGGGCAGAACACTGAAGCTTTCTTT. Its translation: CASRLLGQNTEAFF. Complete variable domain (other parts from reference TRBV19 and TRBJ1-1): DGGITQSPKYLFRKEGQNVTLSCEQNLNHDAMYWYRQDPGQGLRLIYYSQIVNDFQKGDIAEGYSVSREKKESFPLTVTSAQKNPTAFYLCASRLLGQNTEAFFGQGTRLTVV.

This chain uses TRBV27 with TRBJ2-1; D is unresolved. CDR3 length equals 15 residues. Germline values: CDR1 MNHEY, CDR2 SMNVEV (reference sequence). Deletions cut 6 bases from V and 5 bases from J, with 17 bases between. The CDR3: CASSPSVGPNNEQFF. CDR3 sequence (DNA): TGTGCCAGCAGCCCTTCGGTCGGTCCCAACAATGAGCAGTTCTTC.

CDR3 region: CASSLFGTWTPRDSYEQYF. CDR3 nucleotide sequence: TGCGCCAGCAGCTTATTCGGAACGTGGACTCCAAGAGACTCCTACGAGCAGTACTTC. The V gene is TRBV5-1, the J gene TRBJ2-7; the D gene is possibly TRBD2 (5 bases). From germline, CDR1 is SGHRS and CDR2 YFSETQ. Deletions cut 2 bases from V and 0 bases from J, with 24 bases between. The CDR3 covers 19 residues.

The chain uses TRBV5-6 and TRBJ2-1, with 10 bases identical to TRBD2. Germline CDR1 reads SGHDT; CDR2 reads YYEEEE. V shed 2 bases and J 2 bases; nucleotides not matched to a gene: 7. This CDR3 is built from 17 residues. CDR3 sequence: CASSFTIAGGPYNEQFF. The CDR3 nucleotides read TGTGCCAGCAGCTTTACGATAGCGGGAGGCCCCTACAATGAGCAGTTCTTC.

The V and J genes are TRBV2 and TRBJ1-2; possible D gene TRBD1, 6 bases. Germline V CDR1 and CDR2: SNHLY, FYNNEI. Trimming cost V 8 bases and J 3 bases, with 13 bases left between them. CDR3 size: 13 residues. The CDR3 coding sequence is TGTGCCAGCGGACAGAAGGCCTACTATGGCTACACCTTC. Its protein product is CASGQKAYYGYTF.

The CDR3 DNA reads as TGCGCCAGCAGCCAAGCTCGGACAGGGAGCTCCTACGAGCAGTACTTC. The encoded protein is CASSQARTGSSYEQYF. This rearrangement joins TRBV4-3 to TRBJ2-7; 8 nucleotides agree with TRBD1. Germline CDR1 and CDR2: LGHNA and YSLEER. V lost 1 base, J lost 0 bases, and 5 bases stayed unmatched. The CDR3 consists of 16 residues.

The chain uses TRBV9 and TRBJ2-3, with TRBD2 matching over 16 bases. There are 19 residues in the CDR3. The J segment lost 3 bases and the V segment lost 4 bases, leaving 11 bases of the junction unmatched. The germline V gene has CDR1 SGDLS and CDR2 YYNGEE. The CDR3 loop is CASSSIAGTSGRATDTQYF. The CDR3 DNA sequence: TGTGCCAGCAGCTCCATAGCCGGGACTAGCGGGAGGGCGACAGATACGCAGTATTTT.

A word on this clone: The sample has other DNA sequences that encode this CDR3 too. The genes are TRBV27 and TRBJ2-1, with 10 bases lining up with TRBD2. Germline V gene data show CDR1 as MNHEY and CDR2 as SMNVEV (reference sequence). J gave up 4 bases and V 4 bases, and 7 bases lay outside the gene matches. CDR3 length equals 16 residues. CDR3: CASSSLLAGPYNEQFF. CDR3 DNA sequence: TGTGCCAGCAGTTCCCTACTAGCGGGACCTTACAATGAGCAGTTCTTC.

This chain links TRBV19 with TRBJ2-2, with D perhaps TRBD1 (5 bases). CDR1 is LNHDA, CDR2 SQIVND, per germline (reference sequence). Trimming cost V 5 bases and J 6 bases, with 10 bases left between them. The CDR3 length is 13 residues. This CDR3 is CASSLTVAGELFF. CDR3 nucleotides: TGTGCCAGTAGTTTGACAGTAGCCGGGGAGCTGTTTTTT.

The CDR3 sequence: CASSFSVNTGELFF. The CDR3, as DNA: TGTGCCAGCAGCTTTTCGGTTAACACCGGGGAGCTGTTTTTT. This sequence joins TRBV11-3 and TRBJ2-2; D unclear. The germline CDR1 and CDR2 sequences are SGHNT and YENEEA. V lost 3 bases and J lost 2, with 7 bases in between. This CDR3 has 14 amino acids.

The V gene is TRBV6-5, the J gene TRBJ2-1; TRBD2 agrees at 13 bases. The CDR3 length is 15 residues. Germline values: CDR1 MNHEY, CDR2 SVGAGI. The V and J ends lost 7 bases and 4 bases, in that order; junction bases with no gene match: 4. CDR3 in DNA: TGTGCCAGCACCCCGGGACTAGCGGGATACAATGAGCAGTTCTTC. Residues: CASTPGLAGYNEQFF.

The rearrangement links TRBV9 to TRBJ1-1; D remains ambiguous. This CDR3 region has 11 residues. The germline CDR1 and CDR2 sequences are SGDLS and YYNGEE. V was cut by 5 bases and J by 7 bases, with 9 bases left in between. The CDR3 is CASRLAGEAFF. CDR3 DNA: TGTGCCAGCAGGCTCGCCGGTGAAGCTTTCTTT.

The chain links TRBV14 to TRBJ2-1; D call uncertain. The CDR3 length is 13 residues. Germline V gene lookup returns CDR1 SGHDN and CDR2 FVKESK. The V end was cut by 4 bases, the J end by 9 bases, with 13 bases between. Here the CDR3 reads CASSLTLAREQFF. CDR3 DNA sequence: TGTGCCAGCAGCCTTACCCTGGCCCGTGAGCAGTTCTTC.

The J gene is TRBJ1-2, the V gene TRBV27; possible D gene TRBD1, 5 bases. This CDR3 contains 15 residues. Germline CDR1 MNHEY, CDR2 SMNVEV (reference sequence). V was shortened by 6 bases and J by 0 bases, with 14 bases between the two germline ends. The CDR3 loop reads CASRRRGAANYGYTF. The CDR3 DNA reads TGTGCCAGCAGGAGGAGGGGCGCTGCTAACTATGGCTACACCTTC.